Below, 12 T cell receptor beta chains from the same sample are listed, as sequenced in a study of blood T cell repertoires in COVID-19. Assay: immunoSEQ multiplex PCR; the TCRdb copy retains only in-frame clones and omits some. Of 200,000 to 250,000 clones listed, about 80% were seen once; the top ten hold 2% to 2.5%. Input material: peripheral blood. These receptors originate from a woman aged 60-70 years with acute or convalescent COVID-19.

This clone was seen a single time. The V and J genes are TRBV7-2 and TRBJ2-7; D perhaps matches TRBD2 (5 bases). This CDR3 region has 15 residues. V was pared by 5 bases and J by 3 bases, with 17 bases between. From germline, CDR1 is SGHTA and CDR2 FQGNSA. CDR3 sequence reads: CASSLLGAEGYEQYF. The CDR3 bases are TGTGCCAGCAGCCTCCTGGGCGCCGAGGGCTACGAGCAGTACTTC.

The chain combines TRBV2 with TRBJ1-2, with D possibly matching TRBD1 (6 bases). The germline V gene has CDR1 SNHLY and CDR2 FYNNEI. CDR3 length: 16 amino acids. Trimming took off 5 bases at V and 5 bases at J, with 21 bases between the two ends. CDR3 nucleotide sequence: TGTGCCAGCAGTCACCAAAGCGGGGGGCGAAATTATGGCTACACCTTC. This encodes CASSHQSGGRNYGYTF.

The genes are TRBV5-4 and TRBJ2-7; TRBD1 matches 7 bases. The CDR3 is 13 residues long. V was clipped by 5 bases and J by 5 bases; unmatched bases: 7. Per the germline V gene, CDR1 is SGHNT and CDR2 is YYREEE (reference sequence). The CDR3 sequence is CASSLDRADEQYF. CDR3 nucleotide sequence: TGTGCCAGCAGTTTAGACAGGGCTGACGAGCAGTACTTC.

J is TRBJ2-3 and V is TRBV29-1; 9 bases are shared with TRBD2. J lost 1 base, V lost 4 bases, and 9 bases had no gene match. The CDR3 covers 16 residues. The germline V gene encodes CDR1 SQVTM and CDR2 ANQGSEA. The CDR3 reads CSVGKFGGGGTDTQYF. CDR3 coding DNA: TGCAGCGTTGGAAAGTTCGGCGGGGGGGGCACAGATACGCAGTATTTT.

The gene calls are TRBV6-2 or TRBV6-3 and TRBJ1-5; a weak D match, TRBD1 (5 bases). The CDR3 contains 14 residues. The germline V gene has CDR1 MNHEY and CDR2 SVGEGT. V was clipped by 5 bases and J by 4 bases, with 12 bases between them. CDR3 region: CASSPQGGNQPQHF. DNA of the CDR3: TGTGCCAGCAGTCCCCAGGGTGGGAATCAGCCCCAGCATTTT.

The rearrangement uses TRBV2 and TRBJ2-4; 9 bases fit TRBD1. In germline, CDR1 is SNHLY, CDR2 FYNNEI. This CDR3 is 14 amino acids long. V was clipped by 6 bases and J by 6 bases; unmatched bases: 6. CDR3 sequence (DNA): TGTGCCAGCAGCCTTCAGGGACAGGGAAACATTCAGTACTTC. Translating it yields CASSLQGQGNIQYF. Based on the CDR3 plus reference TRBV2 and TRBJ2-4, the full variable domain is EPEVTQTPSHQVTQMGQEVILRCVPISNHLYFYWYRQILGQKVEFLVSFYNNEISEKSEIFDDQFSVERPDGSNFTLKIRSTKLEDSAMYFCASSLQGQGNIQYFGAGTRLSVL.

J is TRBJ2-5 and V is TRBV27; D possibly corresponds to TRBD1 (6 bases). V was trimmed by 7 bases and J by 7 bases, leaving 19 bases between them. Germline V gene lookup returns CDR1 MNHEY and CDR2 SMNVEV (reference sequence). CDR3 length: 14 residues. The CDR3 spells CASTPQGPQGTQYF. CDR3 nucleotide sequence: TGTGCCAGCACCCCCCAGGGGCCTCAGGGGACCCAGTACTTC.

This clone appeared once. The chain employs TRBV5-1 and TRBJ1-3, with D unresolved. In germline, CDR1 is SGHRS, CDR2 YFSETQ. V was clipped by 1 base and J by 0 bases, with 11 bases between them. This CDR3 spans 16 amino acids. As DNA, the CDR3 is TGCGCCAGCAGCTTGTCCTTTAAGAGCTCTGGAAACACCATATATTTT. The encoded protein is CASSLSFKSSGNTIYF.

The chain joins TRBV18 to TRBJ1-6, with D hard to call. Germline loops: CDR1 KGHSH, CDR2 LQKENI. CDR3 size: 15 residues. Trimming took 4 bases from V and 6 from J, leaving 13 bases between them. CDR3 protein: CASSLKREFNSPLHF. DNA for the CDR3: TGTGCCAGCTCACTTAAGAGGGAATTTAATTCACCCCTCCACTTT.

CDR3 amino acids: CASSLAPSRGLEQYF. The CDR3, as DNA: TGTGCCAGCAGCTTAGCCCCTAGCCGGGGTCTCGAGCAGTACTTC. The chain employs TRBV7-6 and TRBJ2-7, with a possible D match to TRBD2 (5 bases). Germline CDR1 is SGHVS and CDR2 is FNYEAQ. The CDR3 runs 15 residues. V lost 0 bases and J 6 bases, leaving 15 bases between the germline ends. The full variable domain, in which reference TRBV7-6 and TRBJ2-7 provide the parts outside the CDR3, is GAGVSQSPRYKVTKRGQDVALRCDPISGHVSLYWYRQALGQGPEFLTYFNYEAQQDKSGLPNDRFSAERPEGSISTLTIQRTEQRDSAMYRCASSLAPSRGLEQYFGPGTRLTVT.

The chain has TRBV30 and TRBJ1-4; 7 bases align to TRBD1. The V gene's germline CDR1 is GTSNPN and CDR2 SVGIG (reference sequence). V lost 4 bases, J lost 7 bases, and 12 bases stayed unmatched. This CDR3 is 15 amino acids long. The CDR3 loop reads CAWKGGLRQGEKLFF. CDR3 bases: TGTGCCTGGAAAGGTGGGCTCCGACAGGGTGAAAAACTGTTTTTT.

The rearrangement joins TRBV7-8 to TRBJ2-1, with D perhaps matching TRBD2 (6 bases). Per germline, CDR1 SGHVS and CDR2 FQNEAQ. Trimming stripped 5 bases from V and 2 bases from J, with 22 bases between. The CDR3 covers 18 residues. DNA for the CDR3: TGTGCCAGCAGCCGAGGGGCCGGGCGGGGAAGTACCTACAATGAGCAGTTCTTC. It codes for CASSRGAGRGSTYNEQFF.